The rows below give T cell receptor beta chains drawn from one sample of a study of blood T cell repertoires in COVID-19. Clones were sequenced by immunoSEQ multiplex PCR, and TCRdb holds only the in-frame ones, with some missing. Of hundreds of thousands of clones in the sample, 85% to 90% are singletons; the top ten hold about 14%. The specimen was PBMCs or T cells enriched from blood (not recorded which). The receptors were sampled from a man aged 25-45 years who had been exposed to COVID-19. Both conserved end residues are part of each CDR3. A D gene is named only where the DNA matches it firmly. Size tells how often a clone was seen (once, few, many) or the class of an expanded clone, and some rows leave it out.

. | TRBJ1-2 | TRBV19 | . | TGTGCCAGTAGTATAGGAAGGGCTCAAAGGGGCGTCTATGGCTACACCTTC | CASSIGRAQRGVYGYTF
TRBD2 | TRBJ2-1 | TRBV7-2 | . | TGTGCCAGCAGCTTACCATCTAGCGGGGGGCGTAATGAGCAGTTCTTC | CASSLPSSGGRNEQFF
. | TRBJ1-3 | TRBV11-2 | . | TGTGCCAGCAGCTTAGAGTTTCGGGTCTCTGGAAACACCATATATTTT | CASSLEFRVSGNTIYF
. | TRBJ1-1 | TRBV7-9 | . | TGTGCCAGCAGCTTAGGGGGGGACACTGAAGCTTTCTTT | CASSLGGDTEAFF
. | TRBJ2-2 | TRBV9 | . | TGTGCCAGCAGCGTATGGGACACCCACACCGGGGAGCTGTTTTTT | CASSVWDTHTGELFF
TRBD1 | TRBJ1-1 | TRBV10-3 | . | TGTGCCATCAGGGGGGACAGGGCGGGAGCTTTCTTT | CAIRGDRAGAFF
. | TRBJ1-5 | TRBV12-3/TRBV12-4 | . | TGTGCCAGCAGTTGGGGGGGTCAGCCCCAGCATTTT | CASSWGGQPQHF
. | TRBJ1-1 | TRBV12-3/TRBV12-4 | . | TGTGCCAGCAGATCGGGGGGGGGCACTGAAGCTTTCTTT | CASRSGGGTEAFF
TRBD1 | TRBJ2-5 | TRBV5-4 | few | TGTGCCAGCAGCTTGGGACAGGGTATTGAGACCCAGTACTTC | CASSLGQGIETQYF
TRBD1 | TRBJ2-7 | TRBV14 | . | TGTGCCAGCAGCCAAGCCAAAGGACAGGGAGTAGTAGCCGAGCAGTACTTC | CASSQAKGQGVVAEQYF
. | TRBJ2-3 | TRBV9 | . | TGTGCCAGCAGCGTAGAAGCAACAGGAACCACAGATACGCAGTATTTT | CASSVEATGTTDTQYF
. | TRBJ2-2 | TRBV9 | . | TGTGCCAGCAGCGTTAATCGGGGAAGAGAGTACGGGGAGCTGTTTTTT | CASSVNRGREYGELFF
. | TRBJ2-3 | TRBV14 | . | TGTGCCAGCAGCCAGTACTTCCAAGATACGCAGTATTTT | CASSQYFQDTQYF
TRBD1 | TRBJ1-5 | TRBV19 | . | TGTGCCACCTCGGGACAGGGGAATCAGCCCCAGCATTTT | CATSGQGNQPQHF
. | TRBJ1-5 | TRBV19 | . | TGTGCCAGTAGTATGGACAACGGGGGAGGGAAGACCCAGCATTTT | CASSMDNGGGKTQHF
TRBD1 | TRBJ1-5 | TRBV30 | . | TGTGCCTGGAAACAGGGGTTAGGCAATCAGCCCCAGCATTTT | CAWKQGLGNQPQHF
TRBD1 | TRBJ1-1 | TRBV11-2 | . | TGTGCCAGCAGCTTCCAACGACAGGGTGAAGCTTTCTTT | CASSFQRQGEAFF
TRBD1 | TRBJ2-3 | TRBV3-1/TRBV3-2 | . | TGTGCCAGCAGCCGAACACGGGACAGGGTGGACACAGATACGCAGTATTTT | CASSRTRDRVDTDTQYF
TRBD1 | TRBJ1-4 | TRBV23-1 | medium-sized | TGCGCCAGCACACATAGGACAGGGATGGGGGAAAAACTGTTTTTT | CASTHRTGMGEKLFF
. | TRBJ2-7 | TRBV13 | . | TGTGCCAGCAGCGGTAGCGGCGCAGGATACGAGCAGTACTTC | CASSGSGAGYEQYF
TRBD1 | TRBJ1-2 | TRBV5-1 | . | TGCGCCAGCAGCTCTATTACAGGGGCAAGGGGCTACACCTTC | CASSSITGARGYTF
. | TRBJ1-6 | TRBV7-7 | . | TGTGCCAGCAGCTTAGGGACAGTACGTAATTCACCCCTCCACTTT | CASSLGTVRNSPLHF
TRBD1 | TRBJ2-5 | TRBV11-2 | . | TGTGCCAGCAGCCGAAGTCCGCGGACAGGGTGGGAGACCCAGTACTTC | CASSRSPRTGWETQYF
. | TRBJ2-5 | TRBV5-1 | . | TGCGCCAGCAGCTCCTGGGCCCCGGCAGAGACCCAGTACTTC | CASSSWAPAETQYF
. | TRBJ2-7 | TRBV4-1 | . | TGCGCCAGCAGCCAAGAATTGGGTGGCAGCCTGGAGACCTACGAGCAGTACTTC | CASSQELGGSLETYEQYF
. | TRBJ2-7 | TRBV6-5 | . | TGTGCCAGCAACCCCGGCCCCCAACCGACGGGGGAGCAGTACTTC | CASNPGPQPTGEQYF
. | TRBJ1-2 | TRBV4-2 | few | TGTGCCAGCAGCCACGGGCGGGGGAACTATGGCTACACCTTC | CASSHGRGNYGYTF
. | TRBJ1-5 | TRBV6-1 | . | TGTGCCAGCAGTGAAGGGGCATTCAGGGACAATCAGCCCCAGCATTTT | CASSEGAFRDNQPQHF
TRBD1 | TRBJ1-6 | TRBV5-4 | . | TGTGCCAGTAGAATAACAGGGGAGAATTCACCCCTCCACTTT | CASRITGENSPLHF